This TCR beta chain is drawn from a study of regulatory T cells in long-lasting Graves disease. At the level of the study: Positivity for TSH receptor antibodies plus over 5 years of antithyroid drugs meant persistent Graves' disease. Findings and limits, study-wide: Peripheral blood alone, not thyroid tissue, underwent study. Favored gene segments in persistent disease were TRBV28, TRBJ1-2 and TRBJ2-5. Patients whose Graves' disease persisted exhibited lower TCR diversity than those newly diagnosed.

This clonotype was detected many times. Its antigen is currently unknown. Through Arm-PCR of CDR3 regions and iRepertoire HTBI primers, TCR beta libraries were built. TCRdb processed the multiplex PCR reads anew with MiXCR; each CDR3 protein has one entry. This sample has about 450,000 distinct CDR3 sequences, with around a quarter found just once. The time point was: persistent/refractory GD, antithyroid drugs over 5 years with positive TRAb. RNA from PBMCs was the source of the TCR library. The V segment lost 4 bases and the J segment 2 bases; nucleotides outside the gene matches: 7. CDR1 and CDR2 (germline): SGHTA, FQGNSA. The CDR3 is 15 amino acids.

This sequence originates from a female donor with Graves disease. The genes are TRBV7-2 and TRBJ2-7, with 8 bases aligning to TRBD1. Sequenced here: peripheral blood mononuclear cells (PBMCs), sampled when the disease was refractory, from a patient treated with antithyroid drugs. CDR3: CASSSLGTGTYEQYF. DNA of the CDR3: TGTGCCAGCAGCTCCCTCGGGACAGGAACCTACGAGCAGTACTTC.